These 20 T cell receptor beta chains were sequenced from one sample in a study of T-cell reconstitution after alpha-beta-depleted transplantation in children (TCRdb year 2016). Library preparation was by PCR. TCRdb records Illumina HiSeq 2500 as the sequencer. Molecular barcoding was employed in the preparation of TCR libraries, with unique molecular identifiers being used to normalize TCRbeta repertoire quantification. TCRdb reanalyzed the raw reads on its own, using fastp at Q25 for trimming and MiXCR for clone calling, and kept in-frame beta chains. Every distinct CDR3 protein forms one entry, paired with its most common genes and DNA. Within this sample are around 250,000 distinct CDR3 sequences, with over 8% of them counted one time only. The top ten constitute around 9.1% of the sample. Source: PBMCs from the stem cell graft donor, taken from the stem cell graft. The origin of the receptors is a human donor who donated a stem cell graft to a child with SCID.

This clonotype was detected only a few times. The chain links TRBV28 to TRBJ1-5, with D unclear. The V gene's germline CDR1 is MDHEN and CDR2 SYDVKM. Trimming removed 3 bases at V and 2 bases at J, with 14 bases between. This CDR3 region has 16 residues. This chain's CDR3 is CASSFEAPSGNQPQHF. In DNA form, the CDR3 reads TGTGCCAGCAGTTTTGAGGCCCCCAGCGGCAATCAGCCCCAGCATTTT.

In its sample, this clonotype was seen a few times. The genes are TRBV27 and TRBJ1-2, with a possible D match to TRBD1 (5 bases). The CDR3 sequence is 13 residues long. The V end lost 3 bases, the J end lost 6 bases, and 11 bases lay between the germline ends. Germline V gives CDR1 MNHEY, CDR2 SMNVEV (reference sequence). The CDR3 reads CASSFRQGNGYTF. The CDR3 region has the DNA TGTGCCAGCAGTTTTAGGCAGGGCAATGGCTACACCTTC.

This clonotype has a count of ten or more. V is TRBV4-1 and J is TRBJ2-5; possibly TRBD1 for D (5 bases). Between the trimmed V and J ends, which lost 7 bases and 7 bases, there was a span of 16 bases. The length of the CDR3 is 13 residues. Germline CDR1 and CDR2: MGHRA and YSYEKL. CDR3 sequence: CASNQGGVGTQYF. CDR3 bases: TGCGCCAGCAACCAGGGTGGGGTCGGGACCCAGTACTTC.

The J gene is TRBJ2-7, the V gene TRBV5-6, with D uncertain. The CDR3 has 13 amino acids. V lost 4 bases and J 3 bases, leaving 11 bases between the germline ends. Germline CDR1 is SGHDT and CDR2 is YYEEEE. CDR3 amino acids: CASSPSRNYEQYF. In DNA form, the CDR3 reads TGTGCCAGCAGCCCATCCAGGAACTACGAGCAGTACTTC.

The CDR3 spells CASSWGRGNEQFF. The CDR3 DNA follows: TGTGCCAGCAGCTGGGGTAGGGGGAATGAGCAGTTCTTC. The genes are TRBV7-9 and TRBJ2-1; D is possibly TRBD1 (6 bases). Per the germline V gene, CDR1 is SEHNR and CDR2 is FQNEAQ (reference sequence). V lost 4 bases and J lost 7, with 11 bases in between. The CDR3 has 13 amino acids.

CDR3 sequence (DNA): TGCAGCGTTACTGTAGCGGGCGGATCCTACGAGCAGTACTTC. As protein: CSVTVAGGSYEQYF. The chain uses TRBV29-1 and TRBJ2-7; 7 nucleotides line up with TRBD2. The CDR3 consists of 14 residues. In germline, CDR1 is SQVTM, CDR2 ANQGSEA. J gave up 1 base and V 5 bases, and 8 bases lay outside the gene matches.

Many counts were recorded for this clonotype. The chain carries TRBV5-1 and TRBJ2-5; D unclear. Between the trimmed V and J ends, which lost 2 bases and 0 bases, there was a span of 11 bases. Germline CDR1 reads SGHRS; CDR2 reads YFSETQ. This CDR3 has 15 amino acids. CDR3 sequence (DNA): TGCGCCAGCAGCTTTGGGCGGACGGACCAAGAGACCCAGTACTTC. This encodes CASSFGRTDQETQYF.

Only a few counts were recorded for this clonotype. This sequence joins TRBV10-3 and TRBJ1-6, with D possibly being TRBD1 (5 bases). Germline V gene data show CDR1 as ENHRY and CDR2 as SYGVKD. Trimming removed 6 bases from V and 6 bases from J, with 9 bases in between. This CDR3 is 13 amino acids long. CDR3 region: CAIRIQGNSPLHF. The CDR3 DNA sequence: TGTGCCATCAGGATTCAGGGTAATTCACCCCTCCACTTT.

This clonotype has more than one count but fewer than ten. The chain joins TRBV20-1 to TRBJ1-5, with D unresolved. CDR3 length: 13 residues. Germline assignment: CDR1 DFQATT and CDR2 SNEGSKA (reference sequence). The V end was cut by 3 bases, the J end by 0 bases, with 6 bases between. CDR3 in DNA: TGCAGTGCTAGTAGGGATAGCAATCAGCCCCAGCATTTT. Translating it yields CSASRDSNQPQHF.

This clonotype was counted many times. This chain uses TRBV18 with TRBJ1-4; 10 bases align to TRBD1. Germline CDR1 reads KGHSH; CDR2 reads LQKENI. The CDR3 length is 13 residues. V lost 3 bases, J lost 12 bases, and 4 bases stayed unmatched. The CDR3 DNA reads TGTGCCAGCTCACCCCCGGGACAGGGGCAACTGTTTTTT. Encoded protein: CASSPPGQGQLFF.

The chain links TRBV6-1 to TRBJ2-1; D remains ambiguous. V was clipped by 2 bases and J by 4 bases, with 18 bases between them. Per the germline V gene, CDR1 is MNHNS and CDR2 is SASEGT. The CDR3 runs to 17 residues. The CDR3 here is CASSEIFAAPTYNEQFF. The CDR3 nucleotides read TGTGCCAGCAGTGAAATCTTCGCAGCCCCGACATACAATGAGCAGTTCTTC.

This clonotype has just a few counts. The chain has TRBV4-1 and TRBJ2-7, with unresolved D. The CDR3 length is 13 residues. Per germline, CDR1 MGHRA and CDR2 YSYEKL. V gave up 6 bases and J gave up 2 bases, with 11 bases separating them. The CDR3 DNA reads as TGCGCCAGCAGTTACTCATCCACCTACGAGCAGTACTTC. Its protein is CASSYSSTYEQYF.

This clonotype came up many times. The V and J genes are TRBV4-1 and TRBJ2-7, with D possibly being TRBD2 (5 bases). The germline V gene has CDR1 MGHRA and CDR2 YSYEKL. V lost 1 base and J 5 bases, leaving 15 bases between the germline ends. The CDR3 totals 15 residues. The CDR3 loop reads CASSQGPGEDDEQYF. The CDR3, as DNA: TGCGCCAGCAGCCAAGGCCCCGGGGAAGATGACGAGCAGTACTTC.

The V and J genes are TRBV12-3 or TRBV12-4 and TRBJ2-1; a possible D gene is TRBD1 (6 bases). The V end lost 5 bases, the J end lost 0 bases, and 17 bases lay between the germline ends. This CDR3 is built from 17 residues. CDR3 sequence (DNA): TGTGCCAGCAGTCCCGGCCAGGGGCCGAGCTCCTACAATGAGCAGTTCTTC. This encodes CASSPGQGPSSYNEQFF.

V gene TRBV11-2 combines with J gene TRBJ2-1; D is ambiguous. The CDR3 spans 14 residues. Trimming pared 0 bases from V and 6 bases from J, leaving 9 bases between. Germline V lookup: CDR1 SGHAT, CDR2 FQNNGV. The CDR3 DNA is TGTGCCAGCAGCTTAGATTGGGCTTTCAATGAGCAGTTCTTC. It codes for CASSLDWAFNEQFF.

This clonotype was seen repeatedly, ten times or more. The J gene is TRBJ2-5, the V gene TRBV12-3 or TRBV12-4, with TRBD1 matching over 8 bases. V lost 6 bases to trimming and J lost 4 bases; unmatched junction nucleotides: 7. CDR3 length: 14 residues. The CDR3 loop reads CASSWGGQGETQYF. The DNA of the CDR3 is TGTGCCAGCAGCTGGGGTGGACAGGGAGAGACCCAGTACTTC.

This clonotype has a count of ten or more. Here the CDR3 reads CASSPGTGGGNTIYF. CDR3 nucleotide sequence: TGTGCCAGCAGTCCCGGGACGGGGGGAGGAAACACCATATATTTT. The chain uses TRBV12-3 or TRBV12-4 and TRBJ1-3; a possible D gene is TRBD1 (5 bases). V dropped 5 bases and J dropped 4 bases, with 15 bases sitting between them. The CDR3 consists of 15 residues.

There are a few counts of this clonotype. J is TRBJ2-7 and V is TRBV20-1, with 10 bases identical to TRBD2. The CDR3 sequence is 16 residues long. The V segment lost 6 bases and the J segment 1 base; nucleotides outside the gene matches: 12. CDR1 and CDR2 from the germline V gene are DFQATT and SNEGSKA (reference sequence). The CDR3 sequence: CSATGWSGGESYEQYF. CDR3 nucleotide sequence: TGCAGTGCCACCGGGTGGAGCGGGGGGGAATCCTACGAGCAGTACTTC.

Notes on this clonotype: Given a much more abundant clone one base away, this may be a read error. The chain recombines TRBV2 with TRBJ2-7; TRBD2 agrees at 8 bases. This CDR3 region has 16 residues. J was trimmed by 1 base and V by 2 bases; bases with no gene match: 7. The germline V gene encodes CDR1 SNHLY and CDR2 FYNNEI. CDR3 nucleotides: TGTGCCAGCAGTGAACTAGCGGGTTGTGGGTCCTACGAGCAGTACTTC. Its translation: CASSELAGCGSYEQYF.

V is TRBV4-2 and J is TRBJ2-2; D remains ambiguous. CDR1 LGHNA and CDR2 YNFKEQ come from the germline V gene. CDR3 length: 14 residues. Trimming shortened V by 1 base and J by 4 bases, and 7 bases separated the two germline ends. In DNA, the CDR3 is TGTGCCAGCAGCCAAGGTCCGGGCACCGGGGAGCTGTTTTTT. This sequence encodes CASSQGPGTGELFF.